This is a list of T cell receptor beta chains from one sample in a study of blood T cell repertoires in COVID-19. TCRdb keeps only in-frame clones here, not all; method: immunoSEQ multiplex PCR. The sample carries about 5,300 clones, 88% recorded once. Sequences were obtained from peripheral blood. The receptors stem from an elderly woman with acute or convalescent COVID-19. Each CDR3 is given with its conserved first and last residue. A D gene is named only where the DNA matches it firmly. Clone sizes are given selectively: once, few, many, or a class where the clone is expanded.

TRBD2 | TRBJ2-7 | TRBV6-5 | NA | TGTGCCAGCAGTCTCCTCGGGGGGTACGAGCAGTACTTC | CASSLLGGYEQYF
TRBD2 | TRBJ2-3 | TRBV19 | NA | TGTGCCAGTAGCATGGGCGGGGGGGTATTTACGCAGTATTTT | CASSMGGGVFTQYF
NA | TRBJ1-6 | TRBV30 | few | TGTGCCTGGAGTGTACTACACCGGGGGTTCTATAATTCACCCCTCCACTTT | CAWSVLHRGFYNSPLHF
NA | TRBJ2-7 | TRBV5-1 | NA | TGCGCCAGCAGCCCTCCAGGGGGGCACGAGCAGTACTTC | CASSPPGGHEQYF
NA | TRBJ1-3 | TRBV29-1 | NA | TGCAGCGTTGGGAGCACTACTGGAAACACCATATATTTT | CSVGSTTGNTIYF
NA | TRBJ2-1 | TRBV5-1 | NA | TGCGCCAGCAGCGCGACTACGAGCTCCTACAATGAGCAGTTCTTC | CASSATTSSYNEQFF
TRBD2 | TRBJ2-3 | TRBV11-2 | few | TGTGCCAGCAGCTTTACGGGGGGGGATACGCAGTATTTT | CASSFTGGDTQYF
NA | TRBJ1-3 | TRBV2 | NA | TGTGCCAGCAGTGAACAGGTGCCTGGAAACACCATATATTTT | CASSEQVPGNTIYF
TRBD2 | TRBJ2-1 | TRBV7-6 | NA | TGTGCCAGCAGCTTAAAAATTGGGGGACTATTCAATGAGCAGTTCTTC | CASSLKIGGLFNEQFF
NA | TRBJ1-1 | TRBV11-3 | NA | TGTGCCAGCAGCTTAGGCGGGAACACTGAAGCTTTCTTT | CASSLGGNTEAFF
NA | TRBJ1-1 | TRBV27 | NA | TGTGCCAGCAGTTTATTAGGGGGGGAGACTGAAGCTTTCTTT | CASSLLGGETEAFF
NA | TRBJ1-1 | TRBV6-6 | NA | TGTGCCAGCGCTGACGGGGGGTTGACGAACACTGAAGCTTTCTTT | CASADGGLTNTEAFF
NA | TRBJ1-1 | TRBV5-1 | NA | TGCGCCAGCAGCGACCAGGGGTCGAACACTGAAGCTTTCTTT | CASSDQGSNTEAFF
TRBD1 | TRBJ1-1 | TRBV11-3 | few | TGTGCCAGCAGCCTCGGCAGGGGGTCCACTGAAGCTTTCTTT | CASSLGRGSTEAFF
NA | TRBJ2-5 | TRBV12-3/TRBV12-4 | NA | TGTGCCAGCAGTGGCCAGGGAGAGACCCAGTACTTC | CASSGQGETQYF
NA | TRBJ1-2 | TRBV2 | NA | TGTGCCAGCAGTGAAGTATATGGGGCCCCAGCGGGCTACACCTTC | CASSEVYGAPAGYTF
TRBD2 | TRBJ2-3 | TRBV7-2 | once | TGTGCCAGCAGCTTCGGACTAGCGGGTATAGATACGCAGTATTTT | CASSFGLAGIDTQYF
NA | TRBJ2-2 | TRBV7-8 | NA | TGTGCCAGCAGCTTACAACCGAGCACCGGGGAGCTGTTTTTT | CASSLQPSTGELFF
TRBD1 | TRBJ1-2 | TRBV15 | NA | TGTGCCACCTGGGGACAGGGCAATGGCTACACCTTC | CATWGQGNGYTF
TRBD1 | TRBJ1-5 | TRBV6-1 | NA | TGTGCCAGCAGTGAGGGGACAGGCGAGCTACCCCAGCATTTT | CASSEGTGELPQHF
TRBD1 | TRBJ1-1 | TRBV5-5 | NA | TGTGCCAGCAGCTTGGGGACAGGGGTTGACACTGAAGCTTTCTTT | CASSLGTGVDTEAFF
NA | TRBJ1-1 | TRBV5-4 | NA | TGTGCCAGCAGCTTGCCAGGGGCCTCGAACACTGAAGCTTTCTTT | CASSLPGASNTEAFF
NA | TRBJ1-6 | TRBV3-1/TRBV3-2 | NA | TGTGCCAGCAGCCAATGGCAGGGGAATTCACCCCTCCACTTT | CASSQWQGNSPLHF
TRBD1 | TRBJ1-3 | TRBV5-1 | NA | TGCGCCAGCAGCTTGGACACAGGGGCAGGTGGAAACACCATATATTTT | CASSLDTGAGGNTIYF
NA | TRBJ2-2 | TRBV5-1 | NA | TGCGCCAGCAGCTTTGCCCAGGGGTTCACCGGGGAGCTGTTTTTT | CASSFAQGFTGELFF
TRBD1 | TRBJ1-4 | TRBV5-1 | NA | TGCGCCAGCAGCTTCGGGACAGGCGGAAAACTGTTTTTT | CASSFGTGGKLFF
TRBD2 | TRBJ2-3 | TRBV13 | NA | TGTGCCAGCCTAGCTAGCGGGGAAACAGATACGCAGTATTTT | CASLASGETDTQYF
TRBD1 | TRBJ2-5 | TRBV5-6 | NA | TGTGCCAGCAGTTGGCGAGGGGGCGGCCAAGAGACCCAGTACTTC | CASSWRGGGQETQYF
NA | TRBJ1-2 | TRBV5-4 | NA | TGTGCCAGCAGCTTGTTAAGGGGTCGCGGCTACACCTTC | CASSLLRGRGYTF
NA | TRBJ2-1 | TRBV3-1/TRBV3-2 | NA | TGTGCCAGCAGCCAAGTGGCCAATGAGCAGTTCTTC | CASSQVANEQFF
TRBD1 | TRBJ1-5 | TRBV27 | once | TGTGCCAGCAGCCGAAACAGGGGTCAGCCCCAGCATTTT | CASSRNRGQPQHF
NA | TRBJ2-7 | TRBV3-1/TRBV3-2 | NA | TGTGCCAGCACCCGATTGGGGGGGGCGAAGGAGCAGTACTTC | CASTRLGGAKEQYF